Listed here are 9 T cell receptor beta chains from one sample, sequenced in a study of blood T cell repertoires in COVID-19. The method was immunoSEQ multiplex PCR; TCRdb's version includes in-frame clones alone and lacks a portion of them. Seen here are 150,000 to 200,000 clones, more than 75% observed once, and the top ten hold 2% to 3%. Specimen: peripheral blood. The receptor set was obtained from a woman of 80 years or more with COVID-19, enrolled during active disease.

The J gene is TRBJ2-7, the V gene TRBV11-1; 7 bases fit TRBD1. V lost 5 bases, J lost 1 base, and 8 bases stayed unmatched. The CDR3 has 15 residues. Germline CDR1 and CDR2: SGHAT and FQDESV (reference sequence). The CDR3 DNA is TGTGCCAGCAGCCCCCGACAGGGTAATTCCTACGAGCAGTACTTC. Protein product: CASSPRQGNSYEQYF.

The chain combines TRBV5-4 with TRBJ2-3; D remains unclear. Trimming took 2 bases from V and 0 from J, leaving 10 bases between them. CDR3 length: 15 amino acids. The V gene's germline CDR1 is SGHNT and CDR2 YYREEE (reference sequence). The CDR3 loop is CASSFLKTSTDTQYF. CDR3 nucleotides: TGTGCCAGCAGCTTTCTCAAAACTAGCACAGATACGCAGTATTTT.

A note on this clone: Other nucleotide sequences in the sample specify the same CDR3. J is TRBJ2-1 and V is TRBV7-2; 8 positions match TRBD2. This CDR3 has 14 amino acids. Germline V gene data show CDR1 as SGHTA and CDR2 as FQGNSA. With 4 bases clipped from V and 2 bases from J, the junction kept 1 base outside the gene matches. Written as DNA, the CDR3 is TGTGCCAGCAGCTCAGCGGGAGCCTACAATGAGCAGTTCTTC. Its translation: CASSSAGAYNEQFF.

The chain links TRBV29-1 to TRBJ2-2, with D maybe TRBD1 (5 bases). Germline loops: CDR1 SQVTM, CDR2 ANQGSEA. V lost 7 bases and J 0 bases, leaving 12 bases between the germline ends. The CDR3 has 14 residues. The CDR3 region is CSALDSPNTGELFF. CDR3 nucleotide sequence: TGCAGCGCCCTAGACAGCCCGAACACCGGGGAGCTGTTTTTT.

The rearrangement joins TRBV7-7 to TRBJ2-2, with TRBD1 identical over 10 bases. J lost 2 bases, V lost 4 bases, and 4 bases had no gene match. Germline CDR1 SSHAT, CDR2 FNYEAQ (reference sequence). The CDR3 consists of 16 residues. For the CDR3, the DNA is TGTGCCAGCAGCTCCGGGACAGGGGTTAACACCGGGGAGCTGTTTTTT. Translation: CASSSGTGVNTGELFF.

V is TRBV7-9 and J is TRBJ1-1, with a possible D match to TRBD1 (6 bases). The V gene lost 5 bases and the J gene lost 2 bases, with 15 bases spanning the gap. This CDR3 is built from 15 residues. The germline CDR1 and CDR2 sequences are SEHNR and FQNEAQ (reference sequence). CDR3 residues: CASSARTDPNTEAFF. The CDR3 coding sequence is TGTGCCAGCAGCGCGCGGACAGACCCCAACACTGAAGCTTTCTTT.

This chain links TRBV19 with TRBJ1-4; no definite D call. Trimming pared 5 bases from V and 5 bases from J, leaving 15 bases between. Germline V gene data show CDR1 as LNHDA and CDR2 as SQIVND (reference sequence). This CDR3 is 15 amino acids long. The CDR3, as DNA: TGTGCCAGTAGTCATGGCAGACTGTCGAATGAAAAACTGTTTTTT. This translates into CASSHGRLSNEKLFF. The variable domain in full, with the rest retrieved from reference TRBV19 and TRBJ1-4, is DGGITQSPKYLFRKEGQNVTLSCEQNLNHDAMYWYRQDPGQGLRLIYYSQIVNDFQKGDIAEGYSVSREKKESFPLTVTSAQKNPTAFYLCASSHGRLSNEKLFFGSGTQLSVL.

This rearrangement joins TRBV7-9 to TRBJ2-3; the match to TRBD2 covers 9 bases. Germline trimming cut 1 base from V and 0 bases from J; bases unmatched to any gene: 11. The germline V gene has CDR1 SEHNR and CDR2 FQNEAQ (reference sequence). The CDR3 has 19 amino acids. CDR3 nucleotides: TGTGCCAGCAGCTTAGGGGAAGCGGGAGGCACTGCTAGCACAGATACGCAGTATTTT. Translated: CASSLGEAGGTASTDTQYF.

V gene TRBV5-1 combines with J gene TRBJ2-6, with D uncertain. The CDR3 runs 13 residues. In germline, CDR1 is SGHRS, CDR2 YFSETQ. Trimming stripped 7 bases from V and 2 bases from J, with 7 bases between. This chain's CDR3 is CASFNTGANVLTF. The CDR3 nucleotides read TGCGCCAGCTTCAACACTGGGGCCAACGTCCTGACTTTC.